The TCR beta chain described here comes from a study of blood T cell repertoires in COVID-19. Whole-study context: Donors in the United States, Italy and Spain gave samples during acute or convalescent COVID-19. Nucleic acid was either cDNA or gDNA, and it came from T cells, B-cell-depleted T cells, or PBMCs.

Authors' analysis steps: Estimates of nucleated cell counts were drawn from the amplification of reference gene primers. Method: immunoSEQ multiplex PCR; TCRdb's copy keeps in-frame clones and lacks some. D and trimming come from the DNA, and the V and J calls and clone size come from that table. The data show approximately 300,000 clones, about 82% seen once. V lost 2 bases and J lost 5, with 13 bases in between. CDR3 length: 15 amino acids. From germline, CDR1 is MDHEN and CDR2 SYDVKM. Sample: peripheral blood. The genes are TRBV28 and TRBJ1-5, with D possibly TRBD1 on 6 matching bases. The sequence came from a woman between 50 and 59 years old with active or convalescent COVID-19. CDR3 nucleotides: TGTGCCAGCAGTTTACCGAGTGGGGGCCATCAGCCCCAGCATTTT. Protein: CASSLPSGGHQPQHF.